Presented here are 5 T cell receptor beta chains from one specimen sequenced in a study of shared clonotypes between healthy human individuals. Data came from immunoSEQ multiplex PCR; TCRdb stores just in-frame clones and leaves some out. The table shows about 1.1 million clones, with around 82% occurring only once. The source material was memory CD4+ T cells from PBMCs. The subset here: CD45RA-negative fraction. The receptors were sampled from a man aged 18 to 29 in good health. Some clones in this sample may be carry-over from other donors' samples.

This clone was observed a handful of times. Here the CDR3 reads CASSTGLSGNTIYF. CDR3 nucleotides: TGTGCCAGCAGTACAGGACTCTCTGGAAACACCATATATTTT. The J gene is TRBJ1-3, the V gene TRBV2, with a possible D match to TRBD1 (5 bases). V gave up 5 bases and J gave up 0 bases, with 8 bases separating them. The CDR3 sequence is 14 residues long. The V gene's germline CDR1 is SNHLY and CDR2 FYNNEI. The full variable domain, with the rest looked up from reference TRBV2 and TRBJ1-3, is EPEVTQTPSHQVTQMGQEVILRCVPISNHLYFYWYRQILGQKVEFLVSFYNNEISEKSEIFDDQFSVERPDGSNFTLKIRSTKLEDSAMYFCASSTGLSGNTIYFGEGSWLTVV.

CDR3 residues: CASSLVPQGHGYTF. The CDR3 coding sequence is TGTGCCAGCAGCTTAGTACCCCAGGGACATGGCTACACCTTC. This chain joins TRBV7-2 and TRBJ1-2; a weak D match, TRBD1 (5 bases). V lost 1 base and J lost 6, with 12 bases in between. CDR1 SGHTA and CDR2 FQGNSA come from the germline V gene. The CDR3 extends over 14 amino acids.

This clone was seen more than once but under ten times. This chain links TRBV15 with TRBJ2-1, with 9 nucleotides matching TRBD2. This CDR3 has 17 residues. Germline lookup yields CDR1 LNHNV and CDR2 YYDKDF (reference sequence). V gave up 0 bases and J gave up 4 bases; unmatched junction bases: 7. In DNA form, the CDR3 reads TGTGCCACCAGCAGAGATATAACTAGCGGGCTTTACAATGAGCAGTTCTTC. Translated, it gives CATSRDITSGLYNEQFF.

This clone was seen just once. This chain links TRBV11-2 with TRBJ1-1; a weak D match, TRBD1 (6 bases). The V end was cut by 3 bases, the J end by 1 base, with 15 bases between. CDR3 length equals 16 residues. Germline V CDR1 and CDR2: SGHAT, FQNNGV. Written as DNA, the CDR3 is TGTGCCAGCAGCTTGAGTGGACAGTTGACGAACACTGAAGCTTTCTTT. Translation: CASSLSGQLTNTEAFF.

Notes on this clone: A read error is possible here, since a much larger clone lies one base away. In DNA form, the CDR3 reads TGCAGCGCCTGTGGGGGCGGTGGGGCCAACGTCCTGACTTTC. This gives the protein CSACGGGGANVLTF. V gene TRBV29-1 combines with J gene TRBJ2-6; tentatively, D is TRBD1 (6 bases). From germline, CDR1 is SQVTM and CDR2 ANQGSEA. V was cut by 7 bases and J by 3 bases, with 13 bases left in between. The CDR3 runs to 14 residues.